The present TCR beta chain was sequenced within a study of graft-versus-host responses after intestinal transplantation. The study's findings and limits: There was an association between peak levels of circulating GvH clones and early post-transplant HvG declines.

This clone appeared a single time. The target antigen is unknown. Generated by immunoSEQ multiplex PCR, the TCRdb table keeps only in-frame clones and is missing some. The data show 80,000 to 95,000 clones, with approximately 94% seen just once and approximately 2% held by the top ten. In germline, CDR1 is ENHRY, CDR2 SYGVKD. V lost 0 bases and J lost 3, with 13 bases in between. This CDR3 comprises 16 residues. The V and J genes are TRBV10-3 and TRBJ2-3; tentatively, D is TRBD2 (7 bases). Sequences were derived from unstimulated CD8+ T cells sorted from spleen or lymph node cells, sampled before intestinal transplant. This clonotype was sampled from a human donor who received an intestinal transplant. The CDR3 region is CAISESKGGGTDTQYF. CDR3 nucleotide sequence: TGTGCCATCAGTGAGTCGAAAGGGGGAGGGACAGATACGCAGTATTTT.